This is a list of T cell receptor beta chains from one sample in a study of CD8+ T cells in alopecia areata. Libraries were prepared by immunoSEQ multiplex PCR; TCRdb keeps only in-frame clonotypes and omits some of them. The table includes roughly 170,000 clones, 50% to 70% detected once. Sample: CD4+ T cells sorted from blood, taken at week 0. The receptors originated from a human donor with alopecia areata. CDR3s include the opening cysteine and the closing phenylalanine or tryptophan. The D gene is left open where the match is weak. Part of the rows lack a size; the others show once, few, many or a class for expanded clones.

cdr3_nt	cdr3_aa	j_call	v_call	d_call	clone_size
TGTGCCATCAGTGGGACCACTGAAGCTTTCTTT	CAISGTTEAFF	TRBJ1-1	TRBV10-3	-	few
TGTGCCAGCAGACGGAGCTCCTACAATGAGCAGTTCTTC	CASRRSSYNEQFF	TRBJ2-1	TRBV6-5	-	-
TGTGCCAGCAGCTTAGAGACAGCAACTAATGAAAAACTGTTTTTT	CASSLETATNEKLFF	TRBJ1-4	TRBV7-6	-	few
TGCAGCGTTGAAGATCCCAGAGTAGCTGGAAACACCATATATTTT	CSVEDPRVAGNTIYF	TRBJ1-3	TRBV29-1	-	-
TGTGCCAGCTCACCCAAGACAGGTACCTACGAGCAGTACTTC	CASSPKTGTYEQYF	TRBJ2-7	TRBV18	-	few
TGTGCCTGGAGTGTACACGGTCGCCAAGAGACCCAGTACTTC	CAWSVHGRQETQYF	TRBJ2-5	TRBV30	-	-
TGTGCCAGCAGCTTAGACAGGGGCCAGCCCCAGCATTTT	CASSLDRGQPQHF	TRBJ1-5	TRBV7-8	TRBD1	once
TGTGCCAGCAGCTTAGCGGGGAGAGAAGAGACCCAGTACTTC	CASSLAGREETQYF	TRBJ2-5	TRBV27	TRBD2	-
TGCAGCGTCCGCGGGGCCCCCTTGGGAGAGACCCAGTACTTC	CSVRGAPLGETQYF	TRBJ2-5	TRBV29-1	-	-
TGCGCCAGCAGCTTGGTCTCCCCGAACACCGGGGAGCTGTTTTTT	CASSLVSPNTGELFF	TRBJ2-2	TRBV5-1	-	-
TGTGCCAGAAGGGCGTTAGCGGGCTACAATGAGCAGTTCTTC	CARRALAGYNEQFF	TRBJ2-1	TRBV5-3	TRBD2	-
TGTGCCATCAGTGAGTCGATGCGATCAAGCACCGGGGAGCTGTTTTTT	CAISESMRSSTGELFF	TRBJ2-2	TRBV10-3	-	-
TGCAGCGTTGAAGGGCGGACCCAAGAGACCCAGTACTTC	CSVEGRTQETQYF	TRBJ2-5	TRBV29-1	-	-
TGTGCCAGCAGTGACATCCCGGAGGGGACCCAGTACTTC	CASSDIPEGTQYF	TRBJ2-5	TRBV6-1	-	-
TGTGCCAGCAGAACCGACGGAGGAGGGTTGAAAGCTTTCTTT	CASRTDGGGLKAFF	TRBJ1-1	TRBV7-9	-	-
TGCGCCAGCAGCCAAGGGTACTCTGGGGCCAACGTCCTGACTTTC	CASSQGYSGANVLTF	TRBJ2-6	TRBV4-1	-	-
TGTGCCAGCAGCACCGCACGGACAGGTAACACTGAAGCTTTCTTT	CASSTARTGNTEAFF	TRBJ1-1	TRBV7-9	TRBD1	few
TGTGCCAGCGGACAAAGGGGGAGGCGAGGAGGCTACACCTTC	CASGQRGRRGGYTF	TRBJ1-2	TRBV6-5	-	-
TGTGCCAGCAGTTTCTGGGGCTTGAACACTGAAGCTTTCTTT	CASSFWGLNTEAFF	TRBJ1-1	TRBV27	-	few
TGTGCCAGCAGGCAAGCGGGGGGCGCGAGAGAGACCCAGTACTTC	CASRQAGGARETQYF	TRBJ2-5	TRBV27	TRBD2	-